These T cell receptor beta chains were read from a single sample in a study of shared T cell receptors in the human thymus. Sequenced by immunoSEQ multiplex PCR; TCRdb stores in-frame clones only, minus some. The repertoire consists of hundreds of thousands of clones, with approximately 85% occurring once and the leading ten covering under 0.012%. These same data were also listed under a study on human thymus T cells.

Material: thymocytes. The receptors stem from a girl under three years old with a congenital heart defect. CDR3s include the opening cysteine and the closing phenylalanine or tryptophan. The D gene is left open where the match is weak. Clone size is stated in some rows and not others, as once, few, many or a class when expanded.

j_call | d_call | v_call | clone_size | cdr3_aa | cdr3_nt
TRBJ2-5 | NA | TRBV5-6 | NA | CASSLGQSKVETQYF | TGTGCCAGCAGCTTGGGACAGAGCAAGGTTGAGACCCAGTACTTC
TRBJ2-5 | NA | TRBV4-1 | NA | CASSRTGLQETQYF | TGCGCCAGCAGCCGGACGGGACTGCAAGAGACCCAGTACTTC
TRBJ2-1 | NA | TRBV27 | NA | CASSHQGHHYNEQFF | TGTGCCAGCAGTCATCAGGGACACCACTACAATGAGCAGTTCTTC
TRBJ1-5 | NA | TRBV15 | few | CATSRGRGPQQYSNQPQHF | TGTGCCACCAGCAGAGGCAGGGGACCCCAGCAATATAGCAATCAGCCCCAGCATTTT
TRBJ1-5 | NA | TRBV12-5 | NA | CASGIGLTQHF | TGTGCTAGTGGTATCGGACTGACCCAGCATTTT
TRBJ2-7 | NA | TRBV5-8 | NA | CASNGRGKIDSHYEQYF | TGTGCCAGCAATGGCAGGGGAAAAATTGACTCTCACTACGAGCAGTACTTC
TRBJ1-1 | TRBD1 | TRBV4-1 | NA | CASSQSIAGGAGNTEAFF | TGCGCCAGCAGCCAATCGATAGCAGGGGGCGCAGGAAACACTGAAGCTTTCTTT
TRBJ2-7 | NA | TRBV21-1 | NA | CASSPRDRGQYEQYF | TGTGCCAGCAGCCCCCGGGACAGGGGGCAGTACGAGCAGTACTTC
TRBJ2-3 | NA | TRBV28 | NA | CASSFPTSRQAGHLYESTDTQYF | TGTGCCAGCAGTTTCCCCACGAGTCGACAGGCCGGCCACCTTTATGAATCCACAGATACGCAGTATTTT
TRBJ1-4 | NA | TRBV7-9 | NA | CASSLDLQGGGEKLFF | TGTGCCAGCAGCTTAGACCTACAGGGTGGAGGCGAAAAACTGTTTTTT
TRBJ2-3 | NA | TRBV10-3 | NA | CAISVPPADTQYF | TGTGCCATCAGTGTTCCTCCTGCGGATACGCAGTATTTT
TRBJ2-7 | TRBD2 | TRBV29-1 | once | CSDILAGGNYEQYF | TGCAGCGACATACTAGCGGGGGGTAACTACGAGCAGTACTTC
TRBJ2-1 | NA | TRBV7-3 | NA | CASSLKGGTTHNEQFF | TGTGCCAGCAGCTTGAAAGGCGGCACTACACACAATGAGCAGTTCTTC
TRBJ2-3 | TRBD1 | TRBV7-9 | NA | CASSLTHRGTADTQYF | TGTGCCAGCAGCTTGACGCACAGAGGGACAGCAGATACGCAGTATTTT
TRBJ2-5 | TRBD1 | TRBV7-4 | NA | CASSFEGAGETQYF | TGTGCCAGCAGCTTTGAGGGGGCCGGAGAGACCCAGTACTTC
TRBJ2-7 | NA | TRBV29-1 | NA | CSARTEDSYEQYF | TGCAGCGCGAGGACAGAAGATTCCTACGAGCAGTACTTC
TRBJ2-3 | NA | TRBV6-5 | NA | CASSYAPYTDTQYF | TGTGCCAGCAGTTACGCGCCATACACAGATACGCAGTATTTT
TRBJ2-1 | NA | TRBV28 | NA | CASSPARDNEQFF | TGTGCCAGCAGTCCAGCGCGGGACAATGAGCAGTTCTTC
TRBJ2-1 | TRBD1 | TRBV27 | NA | CATTRGTGGFIDNEQFF | TGTGCCACCACCCGAGGGACAGGGGGGTTCATAGACAATGAGCAGTTCTTC
TRBJ1-1 | TRBD1 | TRBV27 | few | CASSLSGQGLTEAFF | TGTGCCAGCAGTTTATCGGGACAGGGTTTGACTGAAGCTTTCTTT